This entry is about one T cell receptor beta chain. Its target is unknown. In the naive CD8 group, cells lacked CD45RO and were positively selected for CCR7, so terminally differentiated effector memory CD45RA+ cells were left out. Produced via immunoSEQ multiplex PCR; TCRdb's table is partial and in-frame only. This table has about 1,800,000 clones, about 95% appearing once. This sample was taken from a study of shared clonotypes between healthy human individuals. Study-wide findings and caveats: Lower generation probabilities were found for non-shared clonotypes than for those shared by all four donors.

The germline CDR1 and CDR2 sequences are MNHEY and SVGAGI. The V gene lost 2 bases and the J gene lost 2 bases, with 7 bases spanning the gap. CDR3 length: 13 amino acids. This TCR was recovered from a man between 18 and 29 years old in good health. The chain combines TRBV6-5 with TRBJ2-7, with D possibly TRBD2 on 5 matching bases. Sample: naive CD8+ T cells sorted from blood. The CDR3 DNA follows: TGTGCCAGCAGTTACAATAGCGCCTACGAGCAGTACTTC. Translation: CASSYNSAYEQYF.